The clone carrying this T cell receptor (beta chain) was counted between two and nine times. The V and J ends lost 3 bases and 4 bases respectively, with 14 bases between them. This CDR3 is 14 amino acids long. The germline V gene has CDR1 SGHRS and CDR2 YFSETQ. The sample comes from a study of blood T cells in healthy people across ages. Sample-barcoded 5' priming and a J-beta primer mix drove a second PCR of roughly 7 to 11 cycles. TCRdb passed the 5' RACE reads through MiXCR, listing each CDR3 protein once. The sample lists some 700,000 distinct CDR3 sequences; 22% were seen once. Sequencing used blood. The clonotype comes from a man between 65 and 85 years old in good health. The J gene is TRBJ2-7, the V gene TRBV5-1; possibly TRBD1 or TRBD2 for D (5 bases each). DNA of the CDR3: TGCGCCAGCAGCTCCCATGGGACGGAGTACGAGCAGTACTTC. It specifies CASSSHGTEYEQYF.